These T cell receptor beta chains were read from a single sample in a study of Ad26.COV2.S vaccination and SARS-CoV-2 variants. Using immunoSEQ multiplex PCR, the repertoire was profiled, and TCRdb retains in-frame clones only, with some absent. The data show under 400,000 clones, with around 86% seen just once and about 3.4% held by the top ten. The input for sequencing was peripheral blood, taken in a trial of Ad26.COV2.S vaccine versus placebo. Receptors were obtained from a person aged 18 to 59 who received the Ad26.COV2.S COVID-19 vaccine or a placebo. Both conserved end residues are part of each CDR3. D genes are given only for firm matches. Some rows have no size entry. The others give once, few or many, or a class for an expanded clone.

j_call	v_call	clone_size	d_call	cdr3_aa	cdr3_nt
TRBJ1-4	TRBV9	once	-	CASSQEGATNEKLFF	TGTGCCAGCAGCCAGGAGGGAGCAACTAATGAAAAACTGTTTTTT
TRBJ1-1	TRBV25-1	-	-	CASSQGTEAFF	TGTGCCAGCAGTCAAGGCACTGAAGCTTTCTTT
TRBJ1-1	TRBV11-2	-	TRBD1	CASSFYGTGKSTEAFF	TGTGCCAGCAGCTTCTATGGGACAGGCAAAAGCACTGAAGCTTTCTTT
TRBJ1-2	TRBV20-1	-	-	CSASGQTYGYTF	TGCAGTGCTAGTGGGCAGACCTATGGCTACACCTTC
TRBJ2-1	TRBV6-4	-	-	CASSPDRDNEQFF	TGTGCCAGCAGCCCGGATAGGGATAATGAGCAGTTCTTC
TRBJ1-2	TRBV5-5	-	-	CASSLADRTYGYTF	TGTGCCAGCAGCTTGGCCGACAGGACGTATGGCTACACCTTC
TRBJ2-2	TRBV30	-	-	CACQTPWGNTGELFF	TGTGCCTGCCAAACCCCTTGGGGGAACACCGGGGAGCTGTTTTTT
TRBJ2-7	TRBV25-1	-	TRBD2	CASSGGGLPYEQYF	TGTGCCAGCAGTGGCGGGGGGCTTCCCTACGAGCAGTACTTC
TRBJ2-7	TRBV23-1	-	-	CASSRIGRYYEQYF	TGCGCCAGCAGTCGAATCGGTCGATACTACGAGCAGTACTTC
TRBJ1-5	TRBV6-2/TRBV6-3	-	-	CASSRPRGGLYSNQPQHF	TGTGCCAGCAGCCGCCCGAGGGGGGGCCTATATAGCAATCAGCCCCAGCATTTT
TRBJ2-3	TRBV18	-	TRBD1	CASSPPTGSDTQYF	TGTGCCAGCTCACCCCCGACAGGGTCCGATACGCAGTATTTT
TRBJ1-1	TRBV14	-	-	CASSLYLNTEAFF	TGTGCCAGCAGCCTCTACTTGAACACTGAAGCTTTCTTT
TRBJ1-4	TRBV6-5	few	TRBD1	CASTDRGMVNEKLFF	TGTGCCAGCACGGACAGGGGGATGGTTAATGAAAAACTGTTTTTT
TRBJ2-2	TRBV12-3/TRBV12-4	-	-	CACRTGELFF	TGTGCCTGCCGGACCGGGGAGCTGTTTTTT
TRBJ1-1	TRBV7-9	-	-	CASSFGGANTEAFF	TGTGCCAGCAGCTTTGGGGGGGCAAACACTGAAGCTTTCTTT
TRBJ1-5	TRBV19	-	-	CASSIGARERGPQHF	TGTGCCAGTAGTATTGGGGCCAGGGAAAGGGGGCCCCAGCATTTT
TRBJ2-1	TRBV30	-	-	CGAISYNEQFF	TGCGGGGCAATATCCTACAATGAGCAGTTCTTC
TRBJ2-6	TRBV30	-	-	CASDRDLLQGGANVLTF	TGTGCCAGCGACCGGGACTTACTTCAGGGGGGGGCCAACGTCCTGACTTTC
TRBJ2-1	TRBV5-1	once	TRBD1	CASSLWDRGNEQFF	TGCGCCAGCAGCTTGTGGGACAGGGGGAATGAGCAGTTCTTC
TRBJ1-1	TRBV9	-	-	CASSRGGVMNTEAFF	TGTGCCAGCAGCCGAGGCGGGGTCATGAACACTGAAGCTTTCTTT